This T cell receptor (beta chain) appears in the sequencing data of a study of blood T cell repertoires in COVID-19. Study summary: In each case, the material was cDNA or gDNA derived from T cells, B-cell-depleted T cells, or PBMCs.

CDR3 size: 18 residues. V was trimmed by 1 base and J by 0 bases, leaving 18 bases between them. CDR1 and CDR2 (germline): MNHEY, SMNVEV (reference sequence). Per the original data handling: Reference gene primer amplification in the assay estimated nucleated cell counts. Clones were sequenced by immunoSEQ multiplex PCR, and TCRdb holds only the in-frame ones, with some missing. Clonal size and the V and J genes are those of that table, whereas D and trimming came from the DNA. The sample contains about 250,000 clones, around 86% of which appear only once. This clonotype was sampled from a woman aged 25 to 39 with active or convalescent COVID-19. The source material was peripheral blood. This chain uses TRBV27 with TRBJ2-5; TRBD1 is a possible D gene (6 bases). CDR3 in amino acids: CASSLLANGQLYQETQYF. CDR3 nucleotide sequence: TGTGCCAGCAGTTTATTAGCCAATGGACAGCTGTACCAAGAGACCCAGTACTTC.